Sequencing of this TCR beta chain was carried out in a study of T cell responses to AZD1222 COVID-19 vaccine. Libraries were prepared by immunoSEQ multiplex PCR; TCRdb keeps only in-frame clonotypes and omits some of them. The profile shows 120,000 to 150,000 clones, roughly 90% of them singletons. This clone occurred once. The antigen is unknown. Study outcomes and limitations: No repertoire was sampled before or during the peak T cell response, only after it. Spike-specific TCR depth and breadth grew after two AZD1222 doses.

V lost 5 bases, J lost 4 bases, and 8 bases stayed unmatched. There are 16 residues in the CDR3. The V gene's germline CDR1 is MDHEN and CDR2 SYDVKM. The clonotype comes from an adult who received the AZD1222 COVID-19 vaccine. This sample comprised peripheral blood, obtained 28 days after the second AZD1222 dose. The chain combines TRBV28 with TRBJ1-5, with 10 bases lining up with TRBD1. The CDR3 DNA reads TGTGCCAGCAGTCCCCCCGGACAGGGGGAGAATCAGCCCCAGCATTTT. Encoded protein: CASSPPGQGENQPQHF.